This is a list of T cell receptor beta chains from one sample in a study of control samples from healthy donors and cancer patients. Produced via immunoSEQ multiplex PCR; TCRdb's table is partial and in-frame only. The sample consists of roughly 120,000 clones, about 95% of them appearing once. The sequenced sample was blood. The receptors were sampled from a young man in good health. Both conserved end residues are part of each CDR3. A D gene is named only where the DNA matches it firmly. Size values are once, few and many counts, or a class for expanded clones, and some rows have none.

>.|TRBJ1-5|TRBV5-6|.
TGTGCCAGCAGCTTGGCGGGGGTGGGCAATCAGCCCCAGCATTTT
CASSLAGVGNQPQHF
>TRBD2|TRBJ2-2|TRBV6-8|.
TGTGCCAGCAGAACTAGCGGGGGGCGTGGCACCGGGGAGCTGTTTTTT
CASRTSGGRGTGELFF
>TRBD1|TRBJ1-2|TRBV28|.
TGTGCCAGCAGGAAAGACAGGGAGGACTATGGCTACACCTTC
CASRKDREDYGYTF
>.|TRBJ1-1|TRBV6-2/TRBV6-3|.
TGTGCCAGCAGTAACAGAACGCCCGGCACTGAAGCTTTCTTT
CASSNRTPGTEAFF
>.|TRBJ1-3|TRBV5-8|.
TGTGCCAGCAGCTTGGGAGGGAATACTGGAAACACCATATATTTT
CASSLGGNTGNTIYF
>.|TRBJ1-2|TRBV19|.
TGTGCCAGTAGTAGAGACGGGTATGGCTACACCTTC
CASSRDGYGYTF
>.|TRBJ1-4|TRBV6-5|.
TGTGCCAGCAGTTACAACGCGCTGAGCGGAGAGAGGAATTTT
CASSYNALSGERNF
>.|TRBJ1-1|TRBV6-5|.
TGTGCCAGCATTCTTTCCAGGGCCACTGAAGCTTTCTTT
CASILSRATEAFF
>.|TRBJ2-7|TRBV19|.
TGTGCCAGTAGCTACGAGACCGGGGTGAACTACGAGCAGTACTTC
CASSYETGVNYEQYF
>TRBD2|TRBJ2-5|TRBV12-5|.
TGTGCTAGTGGGAGGACTAGCGGGGGGCCGCCCCAAGAGACCCAGTACTTC
CASGRTSGGPPQETQYF
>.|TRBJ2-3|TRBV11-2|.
TGTGCCAGCAGCTTAAGGCTGAGCACAGATACGCAGTATTTT
CASSLRLSTDTQYF
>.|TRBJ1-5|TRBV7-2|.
TGTGCCAGCAGCACTTACCCCCCCGGCAGGGGAAATCAGCCCCAGCATTTT
CASSTYPPGRGNQPQHF
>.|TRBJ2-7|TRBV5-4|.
TGTGCCAGCAGCGGCAACTACGAGCAGTACTTC
CASSGNYEQYF
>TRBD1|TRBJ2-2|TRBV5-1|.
TGCGCCAGCAGCTTGGGACTTAGACAGGGGGAACTGTTTTTT
CASSLGLRQGELFF
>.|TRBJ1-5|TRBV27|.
TGTGCCAGCCGATCACAGGGAAGGAGCAATCAGCCCCAGCATTTT
CASRSQGRSNQPQHF
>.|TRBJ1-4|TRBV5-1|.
TGCGCCAGCAGCTTGAGCATGGCTATCTTGGGGGAAGGGGAAAAACTGTTTTTT
CASSLSMAILGEGEKLFF
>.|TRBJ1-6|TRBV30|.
TGTGCCTGGAGTGTCGGCGCCGGGAATTCACCCCTCCACTTT
CAWSVGAGNSPLHF
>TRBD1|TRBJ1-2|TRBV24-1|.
TGTGCCACCAGTGGCGGGACAGCCGTCTATGGCTACACCTTC
CATSGGTAVYGYTF
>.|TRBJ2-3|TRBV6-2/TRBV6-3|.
TGTGCCAGCAGTTACGGTTGGGCCGGGCAGTATTTT
CASSYGWAGQYF
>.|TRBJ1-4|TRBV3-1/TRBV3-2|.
TGTGCCAGCAGCCAGGCAGGGCCTAATGAAAAACTGTTTTTT
CASSQAGPNEKLFF
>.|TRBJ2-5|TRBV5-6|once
TGTGCCAGCAGCTCAGGGTTCGGAGGTAAAGAGACCCAGTACTTC
CASSSGFGGKETQYF
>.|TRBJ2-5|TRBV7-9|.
TGTGCCAGCAGCTTAGTCCCCACAGCCCAAGAGACCCAGTACTTC
CASSLVPTAQETQYF
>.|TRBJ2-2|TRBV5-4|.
TGTGCCAGCAGCCAAGGACAACCCGGGGAGCTGTTTTTT
CASSQGQPGELFF
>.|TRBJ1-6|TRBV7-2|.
TGTGCCAGCAGCCTTCTGGGACGGAATAATTCACCCCTCCACTTT
CASSLLGRNNSPLHF
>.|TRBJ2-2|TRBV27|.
TGTGCCAGCAGGGGACTTGGGGGAAAAAGGACCGGGGAGCTGTTTTTT
CASRGLGGKRTGELFF
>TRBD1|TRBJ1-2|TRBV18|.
TGTGCCAGCTCACCGTCCGGGGACAGGACAGACTATGGCTACACCTTC
CASSPSGDRTDYGYTF
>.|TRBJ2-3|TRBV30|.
TGTGCCTGGTCGGGGATCACAGATACGCAGTATTTT
CAWSGITDTQYF
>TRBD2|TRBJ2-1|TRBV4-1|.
TGCGCCAGCAGCCAATTTCGGCCGGGGGGTACCGACAATGAGCAGTTCTTC
CASSQFRPGGTDNEQFF